The 11 T cell receptor beta chains reported below all come from one sample, sequenced in a study of T-cell reconstitution after alpha-beta-depleted transplantation in children. For TCRbeta, the library was prepared with unique molecular identifiers. MiXCR, run by TCRdb on the PCR reads, gives a single entry per CDR3 protein. The repertoire holds some 450,000 distinct CDR3 sequences, with over 40% as singletons. Sequenced here: PBMCs, sampled before TCRalphabeta/CD19-depleted stem cell transplant. These receptors were obtained from a girl aged 2 to 10 with aplastic anemia, due to receive a stem cell transplant.

This clonotype came up a few times. The chain recombines TRBV27 with TRBJ1-5, with 7 bases that match TRBD1. Per the germline V gene, CDR1 is MNHEY and CDR2 is SMNVEV (reference sequence). CDR3 length: 15 residues. The trim removed 5 bases at V and 11 bases at J, leaving 15 bases unmatched. DNA for the CDR3: TGTGCCAGCAGTACCTCTTCAGGGGGGTTAAGGGCCCAGCATTTT. Translated: CASSTSSGGLRAQHF.

The chain couples TRBV6-5 to TRBJ2-7, with 9 positions matching TRBD2. CDR1 is MNHEY and CDR2 is SVGAGI in the germline V gene. V gave up 2 bases and J gave up 9 bases; unmatched junction bases: 11. CDR3 length: 15 amino acids. The CDR3 DNA is TGTGCCAGCAGTTACAGCGCTAGCGGGAATGGAGGGCAGTACTTC. This sequence encodes CASSYSASGNGGQYF.

The chain links TRBV20-1 to TRBJ2-1; D unclear. Germline V gene data show CDR1 as DFQATT and CDR2 as SNEGSKA (reference sequence). The CDR3 length is 11 residues. Trimming removed 6 bases at V and 7 bases at J, with 10 bases between. The CDR3 coding sequence is TGCAGTGCCCAGATCGGGAATGAGCAGTTCTTC. Amino acids: CSAQIGNEQFF.

This clonotype was observed a few times. The gene calls are TRBV27 and TRBJ2-7; TRBD1 might be the D (5 bases). The CDR3 runs 13 residues. Trimming removed 0 bases from V and 6 bases from J, with 9 bases in between. Germline CDR1 reads MNHEY; CDR2 reads SMNVEV (reference sequence). CDR3 DNA: TGTGCCAGCAGTTTATCGCTAGGGGTCGAGCAGTACTTC. Amino acids: CASSLSLGVEQYF.

The chain couples TRBV7-3 to TRBJ2-2; D is undetermined. The germline CDR1 and CDR2 sequences are SGHTA and FQGTGA. V was pared by 5 bases and J by 9 bases, with 13 bases between. This CDR3 comprises 13 residues. CDR3 in DNA: TGTGCCAGCAGCCTCAACTCCGGTCGGGAGCTGTTTTTT. Encoded protein: CASSLNSGRELFF.

The CDR3 nucleotides are TGTGCCAGCAGTACACGACAGGACTCCTACGAGCAGTACTTC. Translation: CASSTRQDSYEQYF. The V gene is TRBV27, the J gene TRBJ2-7, with D maybe TRBD1 (6 bases). Trimming left V 5 bases short and J 0 bases short, with 11 bases between. The CDR3 runs to 14 residues. Per germline, CDR1 MNHEY and CDR2 SMNVEV (reference sequence).

In its sample, this clonotype was seen a few times. CDR3 coding DNA: TGTGCCAGCATCGAAGGGACGATTTACACTGAAGCTTTCTTT. Translated: CASIEGTIYTEAFF. The genes are TRBV6-1 and TRBJ1-1; perhaps TRBD1 as D (5 bases). With 7 bases removed from V and 3 bases from J, the gap between germline ends came to 15 bases. Germline V gene data show CDR1 as MNHNS and CDR2 as SASEGT. The CDR3 has 14 amino acids.

CDR3 sequence: CASSLDYTQGTHEQYF. The CDR3 DNA reads as TGTGCCAGCAGCTTAGATTATACACAGGGAACACACGAGCAGTACTTC. This chain uses TRBV7-2 with TRBJ2-7, with D possibly matching TRBD1 (6 bases). Trimming left V 1 base short and J 5 bases short, with 18 bases between. The CDR3 is 16 residues long. Per germline, CDR1 SGHTA and CDR2 FQGNSA.

There are many counts of this clonotype. The junction departs from germline at one end; a sequencing error may be responsible. The chain links TRBV7-9 to TRBJ2-7; 11 nucleotides agree with TRBD2. The CDR3 spans 14 residues. CDR1 is SEHNR, CDR2 FQNEAQ, per germline (reference sequence). The CDR3 protein is CASSYTSGSYEQYF. In nucleotides, the CDR3 is TGCGCCAGCAGCTACACTAGCGGGAGTTACGAGCAGTACTTC.

CDR3 nucleotides: TGTGCCAGCAAGATGGCGGGCGTCCAAGAGACCCAGTACTTC. Residues: CASKMAGVQETQYF. The chain uses TRBV12-3 or TRBV12-4 and TRBJ2-5; TRBD2 is a possible D gene (5 bases). This CDR3 region has 14 residues. Deletions cut 7 bases from V and 1 base from J, with 13 bases between.

This clonotype was recorded a few times. CDR3 residues: CSARETGGPNQPQHF. DNA for the CDR3: TGCAGTGCTAGGGAGACAGGAGGGCCCAATCAGCCCCAGCATTTT. The chain couples TRBV20-1 to TRBJ1-5; D perhaps matches TRBD1 (6 bases). V was shortened by 3 bases and J by 3 bases, with 15 bases between the two germline ends. CDR3 size: 15 residues. Germline-derived CDR1 and CDR2 are DFQATT and SNEGSKA (reference sequence).